The source of this T cell receptor (beta chain) is a study of T cells after yellow fever vaccination. Study as a whole: Fractions of low cell number were prepared using SMART-Seq v4 Ultra Low Input. The study, taken as a whole, reports: Subsequent to the booster, the majority of primary-vaccination clones reappeared (96% CD4, 80% to 90% CD8).

This clonotype has more than one count but fewer than ten. The antigen is unknown. The germline V gene has CDR1 WSHSY and CDR2 SAAADI. V was pared by 3 bases and J by 5 bases, with 10 bases between. This CDR3 spans 14 amino acids. One entry per CDR3 protein results from TCRdb running MiXCR on the 5' RACE reads. The table has under 700,000 distinct CDR3 sequences, around 16% seen once. This clonotype originated in a man aged 18 to 29 who received the YFV17D yellow fever vaccine. The genes are TRBV10-2 and TRBJ2-2, with a tentative D call TRBD2 (5 bases). The input for sequencing was PBMCs, taken around 5 days after the first yellow fever vaccination. In DNA form, the CDR3 reads TGCGCCAGCAGTGAAACTAGTCGGACCGGGGAGCTGTTTTTT. Translating it yields CASSETSRTGELFF.